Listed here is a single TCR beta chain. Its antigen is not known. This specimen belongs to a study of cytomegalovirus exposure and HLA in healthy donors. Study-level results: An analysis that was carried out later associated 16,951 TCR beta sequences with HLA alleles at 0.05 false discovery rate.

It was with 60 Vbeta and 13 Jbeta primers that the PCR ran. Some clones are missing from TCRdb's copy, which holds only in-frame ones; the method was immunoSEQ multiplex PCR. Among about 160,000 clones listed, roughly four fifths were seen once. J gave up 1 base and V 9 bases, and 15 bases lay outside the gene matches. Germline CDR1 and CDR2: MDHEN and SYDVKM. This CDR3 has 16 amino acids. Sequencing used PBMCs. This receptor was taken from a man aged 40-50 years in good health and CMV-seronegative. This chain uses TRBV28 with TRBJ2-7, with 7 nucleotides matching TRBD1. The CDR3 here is CASDRQGRFASYEQYF. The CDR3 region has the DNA TGTGCCAGTGATAGACAGGGTCGTTTTGCGTCCTACGAGCAGTACTTC.